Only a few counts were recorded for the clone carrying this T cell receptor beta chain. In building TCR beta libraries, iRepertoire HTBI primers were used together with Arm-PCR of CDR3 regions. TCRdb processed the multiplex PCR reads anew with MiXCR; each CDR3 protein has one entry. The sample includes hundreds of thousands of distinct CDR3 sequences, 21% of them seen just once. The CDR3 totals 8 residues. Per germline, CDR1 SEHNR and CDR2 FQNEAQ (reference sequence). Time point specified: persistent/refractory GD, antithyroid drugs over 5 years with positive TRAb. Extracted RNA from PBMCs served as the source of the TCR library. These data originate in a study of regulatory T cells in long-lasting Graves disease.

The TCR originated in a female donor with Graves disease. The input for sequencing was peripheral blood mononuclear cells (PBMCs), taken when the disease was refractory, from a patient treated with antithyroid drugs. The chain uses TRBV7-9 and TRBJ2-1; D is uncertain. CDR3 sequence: CAPSGQFF. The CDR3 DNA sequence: TGTGCTCCCTCTGGGCAGTTCTTC.